This T cell receptor (beta chain) emerged from a study of cytomegalovirus exposure and HLA in healthy donors. The overall study: In an earlier analysis, 90 million to 130 million unique TCR beta sequences were found from 150 million to 200 million T cells.

The PCR had 60 Vbeta and 13 Jbeta primers. Generated by immunoSEQ multiplex PCR, the TCRdb table keeps only in-frame clones and is missing some. The sample shows 150,000 to 200,000 clones, around four fifths of them seen only once. With regard to this clone: The antigen is not known.

The ends lost 4 bases at V and 6 bases at J; junction bases unmatched: 7. The length of the CDR3 is 14 residues. Per the germline V gene, CDR1 is SGHAT and CDR2 is FQNNGV. Study-wide findings and caveats: Being indistinguishable, some V segments were excluded, TRBV6-2 and TRBV6-3 among them. Likely technical artifact: a cluster of highly shared sequence variants. Fewer N-insertions (relative to the approximately 700-donor mean) were reportedly seen in an Asian-associated ancestry cluster in a later analysis.

The chain joins TRBV11-2 to TRBJ2-7; 9 nucleotides align to TRBD1. The receptor was isolated from a female donor in good health and CMV-seronegative. Sequencing was done on a sample of PBMCs. CDR3 protein: CASSSGQGFAEQYF. CDR3 nucleotides: TGTGCCAGCAGCTCTGGACAGGGGTTCGCCGAGCAGTACTTC.